This entry lists 26 T cell receptor beta chains sequenced from one sample in a study of blood T cell repertoires in COVID-19. Sequencing used immunoSEQ multiplex PCR; TCRdb keeps in-frame clones, though not all of them. The sample yields roughly 220,000 clones, about three quarters seen once. Sequenced input: peripheral blood. The receptors derive from a woman aged 70-85 years with acute or convalescent COVID-19.

The rearrangement uses TRBV30 and TRBJ1-5, with D perhaps matching TRBD1 (5 bases). This CDR3 is built from 15 residues. CDR1 and CDR2 (germline): GTSNPN, SVGIG (reference sequence). V lost 3 bases and J 7 bases, leaving 19 bases between the germline ends. CDR3 in amino acids: CAWRPGGREGQPQHF. The CDR3 bases are TGTGCCTGGAGGCCTGGGGGAAGGGAGGGGCAGCCCCAGCATTTT.

The CDR3 is CASSEPGRGTGANVLTF. The CDR3, as DNA: TGTGCCAGCAGTGAACCTGGGCGGGGGACTGGGGCCAACGTCCTGACTTTC. The rearrangement joins TRBV25-1 to TRBJ2-6, with 7 bases that match TRBD2. Losses at the gene ends were 2 bases for V and 2 bases for J; bases not matched to a gene: 6. CDR3 length: 17 amino acids. Looked up from germline, CDR1 is MGHDK and CDR2 is SYGVNS.

This clone showed up just a few times. The rearrangement joins TRBV5-6 to TRBJ2-3; D is uncertain. From germline, CDR1 is SGHDT and CDR2 YYEEEE. Deletions cut 4 bases from V and 6 bases from J, with 12 bases between. The CDR3 contains 13 residues. This CDR3 is CASSPSPMDTQYF. CDR3 nucleotides: TGTGCCAGCAGCCCCAGTCCAATGGATACGCAGTATTTT.

The rearrangement links TRBV19 to TRBJ1-1, with D tentatively TRBD1 (5 bases). Germline lookup yields CDR1 LNHDA and CDR2 SQIVND (reference sequence). V gave up 5 bases and J gave up 6 bases, with 13 bases separating them. The CDR3 has 13 residues. CDR3 sequence (DNA): TGTGCCAGTAGTCGGCAAGGGGAGGCTGAAGCTTTCTTT. It yields the protein CASSRQGEAEAFF.

The chain recombines TRBV28 with TRBJ1-5, with D perhaps matching TRBD1 (5 bases). With 6 bases removed from V and 6 bases from J, the gap between germline ends came to 18 bases. CDR3 length equals 15 residues. CDR1 is MDHEN, CDR2 SYDVKM, per germline. CDR3 coding DNA: TGTGCCAGCAGCTCCTCGGGGGAGGTAATTCAGCCCCAGCATTTT. It yields the protein CASSSSGEVIQPQHF. Full variable domain (missing parts from reference TRBV28 and TRBJ1-5): DVKVTQSSRYLVKRTGEKVFLECVQDMDHENMFWYRQDPGLGLRLIYFSYDVKMKEKGDIPEGYSVSREKKERFSLILESASTNQTSMYLCASSSSGEVIQPQHFGDGTRLSIL.

This clone was observed a handful of times. The chain uses TRBV27 and TRBJ2-1; 9 bases agree with TRBD2. This CDR3 contains 15 residues. CDR1 MNHEY and CDR2 SMNVEV come from the germline V gene (reference sequence). V lost 7 bases, J lost 2 bases, and 6 bases stayed unmatched. CDR3 loop: CASMRASGAYNEQFF. CDR3 nucleotide sequence: TGTGCCAGCATGAGGGCTAGCGGGGCCTACAATGAGCAGTTCTTC.

The chain is built from TRBV16 and TRBJ1-4; 7 bases fit TRBD1. Germline V gene sequence: CDR1 KGHSY, CDR2 FQNENV. The CDR3 covers 15 residues. Germline trimming cut 2 bases from V and 5 bases from J; bases unmatched to any gene: 5. The CDR3 spells CASSQKGQLNEKLFF. CDR3 nucleotide sequence: TGTGCCAGCAGCCAAAAGGGACAGCTCAATGAAAAACTGTTTTTT.

This clone turned up a few times. V gene TRBV28 combines with J gene TRBJ2-4; TRBD2 agrees at 10 bases. The CDR3 covers 18 residues. Looked up from germline, CDR1 is MDHEN and CDR2 is SYDVKM. V was pared by 5 bases and J by 8 bases, with 18 bases of the junction left unmatched. The CDR3 sequence: CASSPLSGRRYFEDIQYF. DNA for the CDR3: TGTGCCAGCAGTCCCCTTAGCGGGAGGCGGTATTTCGAGGACATTCAGTACTTC.

The chain has TRBV3-1 (or the pseudogene TRBV3-2) and TRBJ2-1; D might be TRBD2 (5 bases). From germline, CDR1 is LGHDT and CDR2 YNNKEL (reference sequence). V dropped 3 bases and J dropped 1 base, with 10 bases sitting between them. This CDR3 comprises 15 residues. The CDR3 loop reads CASSHRGLSYNEQFF. In nucleotides, the CDR3 is TGTGCCAGCAGCCATCGGGGTTTATCCTACAATGAGCAGTTCTTC.

This clone is a singleton in its sample. The chain employs TRBV7-9 and TRBJ1-2; D unclear. V lost 1 base and J lost 4, with 4 bases in between. Germline V lookup: CDR1 SEHNR, CDR2 FQNEAQ (reference sequence). This CDR3 comprises 12 residues. CDR3 coding DNA: TGTGCCAGCAGCTTAGGGAGCTATGGCTACACCTTC. It yields the protein CASSLGSYGYTF.

This chain joins TRBV28 and TRBJ1-6; TRBD1 aligns across 7 bases. The J segment lost 1 base and the V segment lost 1 base, leaving 1 base of the junction unmatched. The V gene's germline CDR1 is MDHEN and CDR2 SYDVKM. This CDR3 has 16 amino acids. In DNA form, the CDR3 reads TGTGCCAGCAGTTTATTCAGGGGGTCCTATAATTCACCCCTCCACTTT. Protein sequence: CASSLFRGSYNSPLHF.

This clone was seen just once. CDR3 region: CASSLGRAANYGYTF. The CDR3 nucleotides are TGTGCCAGCAGCTTGGGCAGGGCCGCTAACTATGGCTACACCTTC. This chain connects TRBV5-4 to TRBJ1-2; D might be TRBD1 (5 bases). This CDR3 region has 15 residues. V was shortened by 0 bases and J by 0 bases, with 9 bases between the two germline ends. Germline-derived CDR1 and CDR2 are SGHNT and YYREEE (reference sequence).

The chain uses TRBV5-6 and TRBJ1-2; 10 nucleotides line up with TRBD1. With 3 bases clipped from V and 3 bases from J, the junction kept 8 bases outside the gene matches. Germline assignment: CDR1 SGHDT and CDR2 YYEEEE. CDR3 length: 16 amino acids. CDR3: CASSSKGDRGDYGYTF. The CDR3 bases are TGTGCCAGCAGCTCGAAGGGGGACAGGGGCGACTATGGCTACACCTTC.

The chain links TRBV11-2 to TRBJ1-2; 7 bases align to TRBD1. Trimming removed 6 bases from V and 8 bases from J; junction bases left unmatched: 9. CDR3 length: 13 amino acids. CDR1 and CDR2 (germline): SGHAT, FQNNGV. DNA of the CDR3: TGTGCCAGCAGTTTCTCAGGGGGTGGAGGCTACACCTTC. Its protein is CASSFSGGGGYTF.

The chain links TRBV6-1 to TRBJ2-7; no clear D. The germline CDR1 and CDR2 sequences are MNHNS and SASEGT. This CDR3 spans 14 amino acids. Trimming took 0 bases from V and 4 from J, leaving 10 bases between them. CDR3 protein: CASSEAYIGYEQYF. The CDR3 DNA is TGTGCCAGCAGTGAAGCGTACATCGGGTACGAGCAGTACTTC.

The chain has TRBV28 and TRBJ2-2; D is unclear. The CDR3 has 13 residues. The germline V gene encodes CDR1 MDHEN and CDR2 SYDVKM. V gave up 6 bases and J gave up 0 bases, with 5 bases separating them. CDR3 bases: TGTGCCAGCAGCCTATCGAACACCGGGGAGCTGTTTTTT. It specifies CASSLSNTGELFF.

The sample holds many counts of this clone. This chain joins TRBV7-2 and TRBJ2-6; 10 bases fit TRBD2. The germline V gene encodes CDR1 SGHTA and CDR2 FQGNSA. The CDR3 consists of 18 residues. J lost 2 bases, V lost 2 bases, and 6 bases had no gene match. The CDR3 DNA reads TGTGCCAGCAGCTTATTTCCTAGCGGGAGTGCTGGGGCCAACGTCCTGACTTTC. Encoded protein: CASSLFPSGSAGANVLTF.

This rearrangement joins TRBV5-6 to TRBJ1-2; TRBD1 is a possible D gene (5 bases). This CDR3 is built from 15 residues. V dropped 0 bases and J dropped 3 bases, with 12 bases sitting between them. The V gene's germline CDR1 is SGHDT and CDR2 YYEEEE. This CDR3 is CASSLAQGLHYGYTF. CDR3 in DNA: TGTGCCAGCAGCTTGGCTCAGGGCCTACACTATGGCTACACCTTC.

In its sample, this clone was seen once. V gene TRBV2 combines with J gene TRBJ2-1; TRBD2 matches 8 bases. CDR1 is SNHLY, CDR2 FYNNEI, per germline. The CDR3 runs to 15 residues. V was clipped by 3 bases and J by 3 bases; unmatched bases: 4. CDR3 residues: CASSDGSGIYNEQFF. The CDR3, as DNA: TGTGCCAGCAGTGATGGTAGCGGGATCTACAATGAGCAGTTCTTC.

In its sample, this clone was seen once. The rearrangement uses TRBV19 and TRBJ2-7; 12 nucleotides line up with TRBD1. The CDR3 loop spans 15 amino acids. The germline CDR1 and CDR2 sequences are LNHDA and SQIVND (reference sequence). With 10 bases clipped from V and 4 bases from J, the junction kept 11 bases outside the gene matches. The CDR3 region has the DNA TGTGCCACCACCGGAGGGACAGGGGGCCGGTACGAGCAGTACTTC. Amino acids: CATTGGTGGRYEQYF.

This chain uses TRBV24-1 with TRBJ1-5; D gene unclear. V was trimmed by 4 bases and J by 11 bases, leaving 11 bases between them. Germline V gene lookup returns CDR1 KGHDR and CDR2 SFDVKD. The CDR3 is 12 amino acids. The CDR3 DNA reads TGTGCCACCAGTGACTCGAGTTCCTCCCAGCATTTT. Amino acid sequence: CATSDSSSSQHF.

CDR3 in amino acids: CASSDSLRLVSGANVLTF. CDR3 nucleotides: TGTGCCAGCAGTGATTCCCTGAGACTTGTCTCTGGGGCCAACGTCCTGACTTTC. The V call is TRBV6-4, the J call TRBJ2-6, with D uncertain. Germline-derived CDR1 and CDR2 are MRHNA and SNTAGT. The CDR3 loop spans 18 amino acids. Trimming cost V 3 bases and J 0 bases, with 15 bases left between them.

The genes are TRBV20-1 and TRBJ1-3; TRBD1 matches at 7 bases. This CDR3 spans 15 amino acids. CDR1 and CDR2 from the germline V gene are DFQATT and SNEGSKA (reference sequence). Germline trimming cut 3 bases from V and 0 bases from J; bases unmatched to any gene: 5. CDR3 coding DNA: TGCAGTGCTAGTAGGGACAGTTTCTCTGGAAACACCATATATTTT. Amino acids: CSASRDSFSGNTIYF.

The chain has TRBV2 and TRBJ2-1; 8 bases agree with TRBD2. Germline CDR1 and CDR2: SNHLY and FYNNEI. V dropped 8 bases and J dropped 8; count of bases not matched to a gene: 14. The CDR3 totals 15 residues. The CDR3 DNA sequence: TGTGCCAGCGCGGTGGGGCGGGAGGTTATCGATGAGCAGTTCTTC. Amino acid sequence: CASAVGREVIDEQFF.

The genes are TRBV5-5 and TRBJ2-5; D is unclear. Trimming cost V 0 bases and J 1 base, with 4 bases left between them. The CDR3 sequence is 13 residues long. CDR1 SGHKS and CDR2 YYEKEE come from the germline V gene (reference sequence). The CDR3 coding sequence is TGTGCCAGCAGCTTGGGGCCCCAAGAGACCCAGTACTTC. Protein product: CASSLGPQETQYF.

The chain couples TRBV7-9 to TRBJ2-1; TRBD2 might be the D (6 bases). Germline CDR1 SEHNR, CDR2 FQNEAQ (reference sequence). The V end lost 1 base, the J end lost 1 base, and 14 bases lay between the germline ends. The CDR3 has 17 residues. CDR3 bases: TGTGCCAGCAGCTTAGTGTCGGTAGCGGAGTCCTACAATGAGCAGTTCTTC. It yields the protein CASSLVSVAESYNEQFF.